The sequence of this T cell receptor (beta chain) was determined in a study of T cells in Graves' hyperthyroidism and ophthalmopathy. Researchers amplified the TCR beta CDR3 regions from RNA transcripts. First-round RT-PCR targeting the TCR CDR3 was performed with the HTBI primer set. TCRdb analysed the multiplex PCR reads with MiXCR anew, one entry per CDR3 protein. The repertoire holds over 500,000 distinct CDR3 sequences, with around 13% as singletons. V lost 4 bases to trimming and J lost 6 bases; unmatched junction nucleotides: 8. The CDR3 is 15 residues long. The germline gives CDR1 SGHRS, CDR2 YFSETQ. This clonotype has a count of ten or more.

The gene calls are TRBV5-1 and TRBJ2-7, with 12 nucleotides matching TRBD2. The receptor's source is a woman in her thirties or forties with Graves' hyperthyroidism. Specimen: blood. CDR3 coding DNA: TGCGCCAGCAGCCCTTCGACTAGCGGGAGAAGCGAGCAGTACTTC. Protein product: CASSPSTSGRSEQYF.